These 14 T cell receptor beta chains were sequenced from one sample in a study of human T cells and chemical hapten exposure. Time point indicated: pre-sensitization, week 0. Indicated treatment: therapeutic diphenylcyclopropenone sensitization with weekly scalp DPC. TCRdb fed the RACE reads into MiXCR, producing one record per CDR3 protein. The sample consists of roughly 380,000 distinct CDR3 sequences, 4% to 6% of them appearing once. The material sequenced was whole blood, taken in connection with sensitization to the hapten diphenylcyclopropenone (DPC). The receptors were gathered from a woman aged 45-59 years with alopecia areata. Some clones in this sample may be carry-over from other donors' samples.

This clonotype was seen ten or more times. V is TRBV10-3 and J is TRBJ2-3; D unclear. Trimming pared 6 bases from V and 0 bases from J, leaving 7 bases between. Germline V gene lookup returns CDR1 ENHRY and CDR2 SYGVKD. This CDR3 is built from 13 residues. The CDR3 protein is CAIRGKSTDTQYF. In nucleotides, the CDR3 is TGTGCCATCAGGGGGAAGAGCACAGATACGCAGTATTTT.

The V gene is TRBV9, the J gene TRBJ1-1; D not resolved. This CDR3 has 13 residues. Germline V gene sequence: CDR1 SGDLS, CDR2 YYNGEE. Trimming removed 2 bases from V and 3 bases from J, with 8 bases in between. The CDR3 DNA reads TGTGCCAGCAGCGTGGCATTAGACACTGAAGCTTTCTTT. Translation: CASSVALDTEAFF.

This clonotype was detected many times. J is TRBJ2-7 and V is TRBV28, with TRBD2 matching over 8 bases. With 7 bases clipped from V and 6 bases from J, the junction kept 2 bases outside the gene matches. The CDR3 is 11 residues long. Germline V gene lookup returns CDR1 MDHEN and CDR2 SYDVKM. The CDR3 DNA is TGTGCCAGCACCGCGGGGGGCGAGCAGTACTTC. This sequence encodes CASTAGGEQYF.

The J gene is TRBJ2-3, the V gene TRBV18; perhaps TRBD2 as D (5 bases). Per germline, CDR1 KGHSH and CDR2 LQKENI. This CDR3 is built from 13 residues. Trimming removed 0 bases from V and 7 bases from J, with 8 bases in between. This CDR3 reads CASSPPPGNTQYF. The CDR3 nucleotides are TGTGCCAGCTCACCACCACCCGGGAATACGCAGTATTTT. Combining the CDR3 with reference TRBV18 and TRBJ2-3 gives the whole variable domain NAGVMQNPRHLVRRRGQEARLRCSPMKGHSHVYWYRQLPEEGLKFMVYLQKENIIDESGMPKERFSAEFPKEGPSILRIQQVVRGDSAAYFCASSPPPGNTQYFGPGTRLTVL.

This clonotype has a count of ten or more. The CDR3 nucleotides read TGTGCCAGTGGGGGACAGGGGTTTGCTACAGATACGCAGTATTTT. It yields the protein CASGGQGFATDTQYF. J is TRBJ2-3 and V is TRBV21-1; the table's TRBD1 call for D was not verified on the DNA. TRBV21-1 constitutes a pseudogene. The CDR3 extends over 15 amino acids.

The J gene is TRBJ1-1, the V gene TRBV7-9; 10 bases align to TRBD1. The CDR3 contains 17 residues. In germline, CDR1 is SEHNR, CDR2 FQNEAQ (reference sequence). Trimming removed 5 bases from V and 2 bases from J; junction bases left unmatched: 11. DNA for the CDR3: TGTGCCAGCAGCCGCCCTAGGACAGGGGGTGAAAACACTGAAGCTTTCTTT. Amino acid sequence: CASSRPRTGGENTEAFF.

This clonotype was recorded many times. The chain employs TRBV6-5 and TRBJ2-3; a possible D gene is TRBD2 (8 bases). Germline V gene data show CDR1 as MNHEY and CDR2 as SVGAGI. This CDR3 spans 17 amino acids. Trimming pared 2 bases from V and 3 bases from J, leaving 18 bases between. CDR3 in DNA: TGTGCCAGCAGTTACGGGGTAATAGCGGGACAGACAGATACGCAGTATTTT. This sequence encodes CASSYGVIAGQTDTQYF.

This clonotype was detected only a few times. The V and J genes are TRBV4-2 and TRBJ1-1; tentative D call: TRBD1 (6 bases). V was pared by 1 base and J by 1 base, with 10 bases between. The CDR3 totals 15 residues. Per the germline V gene, CDR1 is LGHNA and CDR2 is YNFKEQ. The CDR3 sequence is CASSQGEGQNTEAFF. CDR3 in DNA: TGTGCCAGCAGCCAAGGAGAGGGACAGAACACTGAAGCTTTCTTT.

This clonotype was seen a handful of times. CDR3 in DNA: TGTGCCAGCTCACCAGGGGCAGGGTTCTACGAGCAGTACTTC. As protein: CASSPGAGFYEQYF. The chain joins TRBV18 to TRBJ2-7, with D possibly matching TRBD1 (5 bases). The CDR3 spans 14 residues. Germline assignment: CDR1 KGHSH and CDR2 LQKENI. V was clipped by 2 bases and J by 3 bases, with 11 bases between them.

This clonotype was detected a few times. V usage is TRBV15 and J usage is TRBJ2-5, with a possible D match to TRBD2 (5 bases). The CDR3 runs 16 residues. Germline CDR1 LNHNV, CDR2 YYDKDF (reference sequence). V was cut by 0 bases and J by 7 bases, with 18 bases left in between. The CDR3 nucleotides read TGTGCCACCAGCAGAGAAACGGAGAGAGGGCTGGGGACCCAGTACTTC. This sequence encodes CATSRETERGLGTQYF.

As for this clonotype: This may be a read error, as it is one base from a much larger clone. The chain links TRBV2 to TRBJ2-1; no clear D. This CDR3 is 15 amino acids long. From germline, CDR1 is SNHLY and CDR2 FYNNEI. V lost 3 bases and J 10 bases, leaving 19 bases between the germline ends. The CDR3 region is CASSEETSLLKEQFF. The CDR3 nucleotides read TGTGCCAGCAGTGAGGAGACAAGCTTACTAAAAGAGCAGTTCTTC.

This clonotype occurred many times. The rearrangement uses TRBV27 and TRBJ2-7; 8 bases are a match to TRBD2. The length of the CDR3 is 12 residues. With 8 bases clipped from V and 9 bases from J, the junction kept 9 bases outside the gene matches. Germline CDR1 and CDR2: MNHEY and SMNVEV (reference sequence). CDR3 region: CASGFGLAPQYF. The CDR3 DNA follows: TGTGCCAGCGGATTCGGACTAGCTCCGCAGTACTTC.

This clonotype occurred many times. J is TRBJ1-5 and V is TRBV25-1, with a weak D call TRBD1 (5 bases). The length of the CDR3 is 15 residues. Per the germline V gene, CDR1 is MGHDK and CDR2 is SYGVNS. V was shortened by 5 bases and J by 2 bases, with 13 bases between the two germline ends. Here the CDR3 reads CASSPMGQGNQPQHF. CDR3 bases: TGTGCCAGCAGTCCTATGGGGCAGGGCAATCAGCCCCAGCATTTT.

This clonotype was recorded many times. The chain uses TRBV24-1 and TRBJ2-3; no clear D. This CDR3 contains 13 residues. Trimming left V 5 bases short and J 3 bases short, with 8 bases between. Germline CDR1 reads KGHDR; CDR2 reads SFDVKD. CDR3 nucleotide sequence: TGTGCCACCAGTGGGGGTAGTACAGATACGCAGTATTTT. It is translated as CATSGGSTDTQYF.